The 16 T cell receptor beta chains below come from one sample, sequenced in a study of T cell responses to AZD1222 COVID-19 vaccine. Data came from immunoSEQ multiplex PCR; TCRdb stores just in-frame clones and leaves some out. The sample lists roughly 120,000 clones; 88% were seen once. Sequencing used peripheral blood, obtained on day 0 of AZD1222 vaccination. The receptors shown here come from an adult in good health.

J is TRBJ2-3 and V is TRBV5-8; D is perhaps TRBD1 or TRBD2 (5 bases each). There are 15 residues in the CDR3. The germline V and J ends were trimmed by 1 base and 1 base, with 10 bases remaining between them. Germline V CDR1 and CDR2: SGHTS, YDEGEE. In nucleotides, the CDR3 is TGTGCCAGCAGCTTGAGAGGGGACCGCACAGATACGCAGTATTTT. Protein sequence: CASSLRGDRTDTQYF.

This clone came up once. The chain is built from TRBV3-1 (or the pseudogene TRBV3-2) and TRBJ1-1; 9 bases fit TRBD1. The trim removed 3 bases at V and 5 bases at J, leaving 16 bases unmatched. The CDR3 is made up of 18 amino acids. The germline gives CDR1 LGHDT, CDR2 YNNKEL (reference sequence). The CDR3 nucleotides are TGTGCCAGCAGCCAGGCGTTAGGACAGGGGCTTCAGGGGACTGAAGCTTTCTTT. Its translation is CASSQALGQGLQGTEAFF.

This clone was detected a few times. This rearrangement joins TRBV7-2 to TRBJ1-5; D is unresolved. In germline, CDR1 is SGHTA, CDR2 FQGNSA. V was pared by 1 base and J by 3 bases, with 13 bases between. The CDR3 has 16 amino acids. CDR3 sequence (DNA): TGTGCCAGCAGCTTAGGGGTGGGGAATTTCAATCAGCCCCAGCATTTT. Its translation: CASSLGVGNFNQPQHF.

The chain carries TRBV20-1 and TRBJ2-7; no definite D call. Germline CDR1 is DFQATT and CDR2 is SNEGSKA (reference sequence). Between the trimmed V and J ends, which lost 3 bases and 1 base, there was a span of 7 bases. CDR3 length equals 12 residues. CDR3 protein: CSASRPSYEQYF. The CDR3 bases are TGCAGTGCTAGTAGGCCTTCCTACGAGCAGTACTTC.

The V call is TRBV7-2, the J call TRBJ1-1; TRBD1 agrees at 7 bases. Germline V lookup: CDR1 SGHTA, CDR2 FQGNSA. The CDR3 has 14 amino acids. J gave up 5 bases and V 5 bases, and 8 bases lay outside the gene matches. CDR3 in amino acids: CASSKETGRTEAFF. The CDR3 coding sequence is TGTGCCAGCAGCAAAGAGACAGGGAGGACTGAAGCTTTCTTT.

The CDR3 is CASSDLGQPYENSPLHF. CDR3 bases: TGTGCCAGCAGTGACTTAGGGCAGCCATATGAAAATTCACCCCTCCACTTT. The chain links TRBV6-4 to TRBJ1-6, with no clear D. The CDR3 is 17 amino acids. Germline assignment: CDR1 MRHNA and CDR2 SNTAGT. V lost 1 base and J lost 7, with 17 bases in between.

The chain couples TRBV19 to TRBJ2-7, with 7 positions matching TRBD2. The CDR3 extends over 15 amino acids. The junction had 6 bases not matched to a gene; V was cut back by 3 bases and J by 1 base. Germline CDR1 and CDR2: LNHDA and SQIVND (reference sequence). The CDR3 spells CASSILGGSSYEQYF. CDR3 sequence (DNA): TGTGCCAGTAGTATTTTGGGAGGGTCGTCCTACGAGCAGTACTTC.

This chain joins TRBV5-1 and TRBJ1-6; D possibly corresponds to TRBD1 (5 bases). The V end lost 3 bases, the J end lost 14 bases, and 15 bases lay between the germline ends. The CDR3 consists of 13 residues. Germline-derived CDR1 and CDR2 are SGHRS and YFSETQ. CDR3 sequence: CASSSRAGGALHF. CDR3 DNA: TGCGCCAGCAGCTCGAGGGCCGGAGGGGCCCTCCACTTT. Filled out from reference TRBV5-1 and TRBJ1-6, the complete variable domain reads KAGVTQTPRYLIKTRGQQVTLSCSPISGHRSVSWYQQTPGQGLQFLFEYFSETQRNKGNFPGRFSGRQFSNSRSEMNVSTLELGDSALYLCASSSRAGGALHFGNGTRLTVT.

The gene calls are TRBV5-1 and TRBJ2-2; 10 nucleotides agree with TRBD2. The J segment lost 5 bases and the V segment lost 0 bases, leaving 4 bases of the junction unmatched. Germline V gene data show CDR1 as SGHRS and CDR2 as YFSETQ. CDR3 length: 16 amino acids. The CDR3 coding sequence is TGCGCCAGCAGCTTGGAAGTGACTAGCGGGACCGGGGAGCTGTTTTTT. Translation: CASSLEVTSGTGELFF.

The rearrangement links TRBV7-6 to TRBJ2-7, with 7 nucleotides matching TRBD1. V dropped 1 base and J dropped 2; count of bases not matched to a gene: 5. This CDR3 is 15 amino acids long. Germline values: CDR1 SGHVS, CDR2 FNYEAQ. CDR3 sequence (DNA): TGTGCCAGCAGCTTAGAGCGGACAGGAACCTACGAGCAGTACTTC. Its protein is CASSLERTGTYEQYF.

In this sample, this clone turned up once. This rearrangement joins TRBV7-8 to TRBJ1-1; TRBD1 aligns across 12 bases. The CDR3 covers 17 residues. Germline-derived CDR1 and CDR2 are SGHVS and FQNEAQ. V lost 3 bases and J lost 5; bases outside the gene matches: 10. The CDR3 spells CASSLGRDRGLRTEAFF. The CDR3 nucleotides are TGTGCCAGCAGCTTGGGCCGGGACAGGGGGCTAAGGACTGAAGCTTTCTTT.

This sequence joins TRBV7-7 and TRBJ2-2; D is possibly TRBD1 (6 bases). The CDR3 loop spans 14 amino acids. The V end was cut by 6 bases, the J end by 4 bases, with 12 bases between. Germline V gives CDR1 SSHAT, CDR2 FNYEAQ (reference sequence). The CDR3 loop is CASSRGQGTGELFF. The DNA for the CDR3 is TGTGCCAGCAGTAGGGGACAAGGCACCGGGGAGCTGTTTTTT.

The chain combines TRBV7-9 with TRBJ1-1, with no clear D. Trimming cost V 6 bases and J 8 bases, with 13 bases left between them. Germline V CDR1 and CDR2: SEHNR, FQNEAQ (reference sequence). The CDR3 is 12 amino acids. As DNA, the CDR3 is TGTGCCAGCAGTTCTACCCGGACCGAAGCTTTCTTT. As protein: CASSSTRTEAFF. Together with reference TRBV7-9 and TRBJ1-1, the CDR3 gives the full variable domain: DTGVSQNPRHKITKRGQNVTFRCDPISEHNRLYWYRQTLGQGPEFLTYFQNEAQLEKSRLLSDRFSAERPKGSFSTLEIQRTEQGDSAMYLCASSSTRTEAFFGQGTRLTVV.

This chain joins TRBV9 and TRBJ1-6, with 7 positions matching TRBD1. Unmatched junction bases numbered 4, after V lost 2 bases and J lost 8 bases. Germline loops: CDR1 SGDLS, CDR2 YYNGEE. The CDR3 totals 14 residues. In nucleotides, the CDR3 is TGTGCCAGCAGCGTCGGACAGGCCCATTCACCCCTCCACTTT. Protein: CASSVGQAHSPLHF.

The CDR3 DNA sequence: TGCGCCAGCAGCCCGGGGGACAGGGGGTTAAGTGGTGGCTACACCTTC. This sequence encodes CASSPGDRGLSGGYTF. This chain uses TRBV5-1 with TRBJ1-2; TRBD1 aligns across 11 bases. V was clipped by 4 bases and J by 7 bases; unmatched bases: 12. The germline V gene encodes CDR1 SGHRS and CDR2 YFSETQ. This CDR3 has 16 amino acids.

This chain joins TRBV7-6 and TRBJ1-1; D is perhaps TRBD1 (6 bases). V dropped 1 base and J dropped 2 bases, with 11 bases sitting between them. CDR1 is SGHVS and CDR2 is FNYEAQ in the germline V gene. This CDR3 region has 15 residues. The CDR3 DNA is TGTGCCAGCAGCTTAGAGTTACAGGGTAACACTGAAGCTTTCTTT. It is translated as CASSLELQGNTEAFF.